This T cell receptor (beta chain) was observed in a study of blood T cell repertoires in COVID-19. Overall study context: Italy, Spain and the United States were the sources of the convalescent and acute COVID-19 samples. PBMCs, B-cell-depleted T cells, or T cells were the source of the cDNA or gDNA that made up the material.

CDR1 is MNHEY and CDR2 is SMNVEV in the germline V gene (reference sequence). V was clipped by 3 bases and J by 1 base, with 10 bases between them. CDR3 size: 15 residues. Original analysis: By means of reference gene primer amplification, nucleated cell counts were estimated. Profiling relied on immunoSEQ multiplex PCR, and the TCRdb table lists in-frame clones only, not all of them. From that table come the V and J calls and clone size; the DNA was used to work out D and trimming. The sample consists of about 82,000 clones, approximately 86% of them appearing once. The chain has TRBV27 and TRBJ1-5; possible D gene TRBD1, 5 bases. The TCR comes from a man at least 80 years old with active or convalescent COVID-19. The material sequenced was peripheral blood. The chain's CDR3 is CASSFSRVSNQPQHF. The CDR3 region has the DNA TGTGCCAGCAGTTTTTCCAGGGTCAGCAATCAGCCCCAGCATTTT.